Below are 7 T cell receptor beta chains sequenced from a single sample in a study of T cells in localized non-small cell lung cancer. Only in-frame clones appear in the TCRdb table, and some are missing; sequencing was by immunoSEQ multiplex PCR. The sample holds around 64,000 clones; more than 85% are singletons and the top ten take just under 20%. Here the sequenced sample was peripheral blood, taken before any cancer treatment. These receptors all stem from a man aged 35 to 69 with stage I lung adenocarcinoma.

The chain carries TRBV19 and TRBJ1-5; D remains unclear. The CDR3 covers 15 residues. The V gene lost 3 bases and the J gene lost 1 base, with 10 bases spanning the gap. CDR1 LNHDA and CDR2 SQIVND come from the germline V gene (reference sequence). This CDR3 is CASSIEGLSNQPQHF. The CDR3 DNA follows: TGTGCCAGTAGTATCGAAGGGCTCAGCAATCAGCCCCAGCATTTT.

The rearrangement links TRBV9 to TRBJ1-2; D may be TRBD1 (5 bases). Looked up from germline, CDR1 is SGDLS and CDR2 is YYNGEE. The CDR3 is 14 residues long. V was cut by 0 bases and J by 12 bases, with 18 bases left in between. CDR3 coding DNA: TGTGCCAGCAGCGTAGATTTGGCTGTCGGGGCCCACACCTTC. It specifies CASSVDLAVGAHTF.

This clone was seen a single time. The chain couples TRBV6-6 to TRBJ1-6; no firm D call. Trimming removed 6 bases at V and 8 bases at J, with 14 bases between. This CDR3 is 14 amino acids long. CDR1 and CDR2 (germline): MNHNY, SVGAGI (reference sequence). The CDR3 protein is CASRSSVGDSPLHF. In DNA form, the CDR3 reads TGTGCCAGCAGGAGTTCGGTCGGGGATTCACCCCTCCACTTT.

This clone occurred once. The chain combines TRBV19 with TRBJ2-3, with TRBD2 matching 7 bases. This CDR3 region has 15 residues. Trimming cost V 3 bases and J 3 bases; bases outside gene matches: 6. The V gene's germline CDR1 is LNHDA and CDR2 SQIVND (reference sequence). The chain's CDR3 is CASSMDGGRTDTQYF. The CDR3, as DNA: TGTGCCAGTAGTATGGACGGCGGGAGAACAGATACGCAGTATTTT.

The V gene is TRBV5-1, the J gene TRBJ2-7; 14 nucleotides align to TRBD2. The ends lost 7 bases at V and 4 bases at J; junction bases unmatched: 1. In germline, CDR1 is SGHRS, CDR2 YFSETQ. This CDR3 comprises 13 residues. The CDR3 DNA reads TGCGCCAGCGGACTAGCGGGAGGTTACGAGCAGTACTTC. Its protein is CASGLAGGYEQYF.

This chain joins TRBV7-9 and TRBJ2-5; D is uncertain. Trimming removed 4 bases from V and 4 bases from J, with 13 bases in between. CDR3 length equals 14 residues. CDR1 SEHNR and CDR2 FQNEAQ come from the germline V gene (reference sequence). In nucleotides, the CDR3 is TGTGCCAGCAGCTCCCAGGCTTCGAGAGAGACCCAGTACTTC. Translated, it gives CASSSQASRETQYF.

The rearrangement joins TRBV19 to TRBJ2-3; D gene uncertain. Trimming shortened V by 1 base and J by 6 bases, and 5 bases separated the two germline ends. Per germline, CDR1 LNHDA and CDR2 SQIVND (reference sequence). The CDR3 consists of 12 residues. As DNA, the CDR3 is TGTGCCAGTAGTATAGTGGCGGATACGCAGTATTTT. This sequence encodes CASSIVADTQYF.